This TCR beta chain was found in a study of cytomegalovirus exposure and HLA in healthy donors. Whole-study findings and limits: In a later analysis, at a false discovery rate of 0.05, roughly 17,000 TCR beta sequences were associated with HLA alleles. The authors later linked a missense DCLRE1C variant to TCR beta V- and J-gene trimming.

The CDR3 extends over 15 amino acids. Germline CDR1 and CDR2: MNHEY and SMNVEV (reference sequence). The PCR employed 60 Vbeta primers together with 13 Jbeta primers. This table comes from immunoSEQ multiplex PCR, and its TCRdb copy is limited to in-frame clones, with some not included. This table holds approximately 83,000 clones, about 84% found once. To note about this clone: Its antigen remains unidentified. The junction differs from germline at one of its ends, possibly a read error.

The clonotype originates from a man aged 18 to 35 in good health and CMV-seronegative. Material for sequencing was PBMCs. V usage is TRBV27 and J usage is TRBJ2-1; tentative D call: TRBD1 (6 bases). The chain's CDR3 is CASSLSGQGMNEQFF. CDR3 DNA: TGTGCCAGCAGTCTATCAGGCCAGGGGATGAATGAGCAGTTCTTC.